This T cell receptor beta chain was captured in a study of shared clonotypes between healthy human individuals. Study-level findings and limits: Although depth was large, rarefaction showed that sequencing of the sorted subsets was incomplete.

About this clone: Its antigen is not identified.

Study processing details: Filtering differed for immunoSEQ, which gave only junction sequences without quality scores. Measured with immunoSEQ multiplex PCR; TCRdb has only the in-frame clones, and not every one. That table is the source of V, J and clone size, and D and trimming were worked out from the DNA. Of about 2.4 million clones in the sample, roughly 93% are singletons; the top ten hold approximately 0.35%. The V end lost 9 bases, the J end lost 0 bases, and 9 bases lay between the germline ends. CDR1 MNHNY and CDR2 SVGAGI come from the germline V gene (reference sequence). CDR3 length: 12 residues.

This sequence joins TRBV6-6 and TRBJ2-7; D not resolved. This sequence was found in a man aged 18 to 35 in good health. Some clones in this sample may be carry-over from other donors' samples. Sequencing was performed on naive CD4+ T cells from PBMCs. Subset meaning: CD45RA+ positively selected. The CDR3 nucleotides read TGTGCCAGTTCTTTTTCCTCCTACGAGCAGTACTTC. Its protein is CASSFSSYEQYF.